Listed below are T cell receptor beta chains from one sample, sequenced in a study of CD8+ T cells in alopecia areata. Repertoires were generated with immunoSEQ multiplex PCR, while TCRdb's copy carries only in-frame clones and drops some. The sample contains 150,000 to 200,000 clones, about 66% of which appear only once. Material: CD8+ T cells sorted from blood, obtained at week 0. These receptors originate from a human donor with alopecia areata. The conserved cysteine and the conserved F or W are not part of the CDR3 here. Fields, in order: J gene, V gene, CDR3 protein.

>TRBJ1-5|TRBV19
ASLPFSDANQPQH
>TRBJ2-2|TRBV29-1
SVFTPASGTNTGELF
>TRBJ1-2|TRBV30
AGDRGGGYT
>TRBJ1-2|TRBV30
AWTPGTGDYGYT
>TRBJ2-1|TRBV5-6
ASAVPSSYNEQF
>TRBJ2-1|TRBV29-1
SVGRPGTGGYNEQF
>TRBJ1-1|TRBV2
ASIGALNTEAF
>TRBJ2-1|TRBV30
AWNLGGDNEQF
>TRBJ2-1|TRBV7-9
ASSGTGTYNEQF
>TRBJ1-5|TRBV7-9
ASSSGSTGPQH
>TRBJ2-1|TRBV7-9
ASSPARRVNEQF
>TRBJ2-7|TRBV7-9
ASGHEGQAERGASYEQY
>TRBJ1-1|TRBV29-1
SVEGKLGTTNTEAF
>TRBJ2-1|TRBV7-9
ASSFDRRQF
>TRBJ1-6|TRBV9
ASSVAGPRNSPLH
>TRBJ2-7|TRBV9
ASSAQNYEQY
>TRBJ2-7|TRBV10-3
AISDPPQPRDSRPNEQY
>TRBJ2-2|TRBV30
AWTHTGELF
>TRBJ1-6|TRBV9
ASSVSGTGNSPLH
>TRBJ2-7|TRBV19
ASSTPHDVPYEQY
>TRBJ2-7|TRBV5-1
ASSFGSSYEQY
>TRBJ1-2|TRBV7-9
ASSRQGYGYT
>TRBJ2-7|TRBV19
ASGILQGEQY
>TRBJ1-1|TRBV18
ASSPPRGPEAF
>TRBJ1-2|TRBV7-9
ASSGLRGGSKGYT
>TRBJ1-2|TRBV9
ASSVRHGTPKDNYGYT
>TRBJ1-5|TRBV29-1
SVATGGAQPQH
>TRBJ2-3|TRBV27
ASSLGRRGDTQY
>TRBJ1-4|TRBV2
ASSPTRKPGGSNEKLF
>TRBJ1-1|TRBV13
ASSPSGPSSENTEAF
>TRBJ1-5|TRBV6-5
ASSRQAGNQPQH
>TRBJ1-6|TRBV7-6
ASSLSEYNSPLH
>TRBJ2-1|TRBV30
AWVGSSGGRDNEQF
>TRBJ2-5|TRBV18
ASSANRTGNWGTQY
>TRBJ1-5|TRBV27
ASKQARYSNQPQH
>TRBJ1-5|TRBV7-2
ASSLEGAYSNQPQH
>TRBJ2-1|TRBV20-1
SASINNEQF
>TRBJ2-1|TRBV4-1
ASSQDFETYYNEQF
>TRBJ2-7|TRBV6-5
VSGGTYEQY